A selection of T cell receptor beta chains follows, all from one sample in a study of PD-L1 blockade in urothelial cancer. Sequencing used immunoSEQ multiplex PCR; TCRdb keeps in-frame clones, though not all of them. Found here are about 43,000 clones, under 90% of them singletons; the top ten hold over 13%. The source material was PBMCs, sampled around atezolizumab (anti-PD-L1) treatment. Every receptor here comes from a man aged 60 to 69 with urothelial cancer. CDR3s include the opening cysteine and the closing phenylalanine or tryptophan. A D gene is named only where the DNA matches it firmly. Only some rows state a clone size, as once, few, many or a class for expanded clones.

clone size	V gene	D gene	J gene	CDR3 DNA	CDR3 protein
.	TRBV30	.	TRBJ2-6	TGTGCCTGGAGTACAGGGCGCTCTGGGGCCAACGTCCTGACTTTC	CAWSTGRSGANVLTF
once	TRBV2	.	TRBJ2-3	TGTGCCAGCAGTGAGGGCAGGGGGGCAGATACGCAGTATTTT	CASSEGRGADTQYF
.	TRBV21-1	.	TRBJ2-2	TGTGCCAGCAGCGCGGTGCAGGGGGACACCGGGGAGCTGTTTTTT	CASSAVQGDTGELFF
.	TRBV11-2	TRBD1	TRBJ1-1	TGTGCCAGCAGCCCCCTTGACAGGGGCTACACTGAAGCTTTCTTT	CASSPLDRGYTEAFF
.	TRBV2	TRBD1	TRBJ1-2	TGTGCCAGCAGTGAGGAAGGGGGCAGCAACTATGGCTACACCTTC	CASSEEGGSNYGYTF
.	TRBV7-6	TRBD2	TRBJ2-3	TGTGCCAGCAGCTCCGGGGGGGCGGGGGCAGATACGCAGTATTTT	CASSSGGAGADTQYF
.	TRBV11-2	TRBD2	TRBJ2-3	TGTGCCAGCAGCGTGGGTGCCGCGGGGGGGAGCACAGATACGCAGTATTTT	CASSVGAAGGSTDTQYF
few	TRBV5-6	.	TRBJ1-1	TGTGCCAGCAGCTTGCTGGAGGGTGTCACTGAAGCTTTCTTT	CASSLLEGVTEAFF
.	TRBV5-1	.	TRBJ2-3	TGCGCCAGCAGCTTGGCCGAGAGCAGCACAGATACGCAGTATTTT	CASSLAESSTDTQYF
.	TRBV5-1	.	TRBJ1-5	TGCGCCAGCAGCCAGGGAACAGCCCATTCAAGCAATCAGCCCCAGCATTTT	CASSQGTAHSSNQPQHF
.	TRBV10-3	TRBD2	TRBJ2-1	TGTGCCATCAGTGAGTCGGGACTAGCGGGGGGAGGTGAGCAGTTCTTC	CAISESGLAGGGEQFF
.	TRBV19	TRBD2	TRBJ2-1	TGTGCCAGTAGTACCCCAGCGGGGCTATCCTACAATGAGCAGTTCTTC	CASSTPAGLSYNEQFF
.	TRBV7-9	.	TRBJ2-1	TGTGCCAGCAGCGGAGTTAGCTCCTACAATGAGCAGTTCTTC	CASSGVSSYNEQFF
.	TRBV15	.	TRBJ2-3	TGTGCCACCAGCAGAGGAGGCACAGATACGCAGTATTTT	CATSRGGTDTQYF
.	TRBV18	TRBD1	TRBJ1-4	TGTGCCAGCTCACCCTCGGGACAGGGGAAGGAAAAACTGTTTTTT	CASSPSGQGKEKLFF
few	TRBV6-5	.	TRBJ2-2	TGTGCCAGCAGCCTCGGACAGAAAACCGGGGAGCTGTTTTTT	CASSLGQKTGELFF
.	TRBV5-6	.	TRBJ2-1	TGTGCCAGCAGCCTTCACCGGGATACTTGGTCGAATGAGCAGTTCTTC	CASSLHRDTWSNEQFF
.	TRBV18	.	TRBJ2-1	TGTGCCAGCTCACCACTACGGGGGGCGACCTACAATGAGCAGTTCTTC	CASSPLRGATYNEQFF
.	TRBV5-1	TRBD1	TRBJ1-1	TGCGCCAGCAGCGGACGGACAGGGGGGAACACTGAAGCTTTCTTT	CASSGRTGGNTEAFF
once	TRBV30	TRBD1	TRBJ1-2	TGTGCCTGGAGTCCTTCCGGTAGGGGACAGGGTTTCTATGGCTACACCTTC	CAWSPSGRGQGFYGYTF
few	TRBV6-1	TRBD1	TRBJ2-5	TGTGCCAGTACCAGACAGGGCCAAGAGACCCAGTACTTC	CASTRQGQETQYF
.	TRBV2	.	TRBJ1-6	TGTGCCAGCAGTGATCTCCGATCGGCACCCCTCCACTTT	CASSDLRSAPLHF
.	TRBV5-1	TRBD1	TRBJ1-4	TGCGCCAGCAGCTCGCAGGGGGTAGCTAATGAAAAACTGTTTTTT	CASSSQGVANEKLFF
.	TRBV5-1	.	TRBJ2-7	TGCGCCAGCAGCTTAACGCCTACCTACGAGCAGTACTTC	CASSLTPTYEQYF
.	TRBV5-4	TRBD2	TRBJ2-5	TGTGCCAGCAGCCCCGGGACTAGGTCTCAAGAGACCCAGTACTTC	CASSPGTRSQETQYF
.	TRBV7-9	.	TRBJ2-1	TGTGCCAGCAGCCCGGGGGGCGGCTCCTACAATGAGCAGTTCTTC	CASSPGGGSYNEQFF
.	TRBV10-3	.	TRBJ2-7	TGTGCCATCAGTAACGGACTGGCCTACGAGCAGTACTTC	CAISNGLAYEQYF
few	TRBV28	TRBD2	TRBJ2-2	TGTGCCAGCAGTTCACTCCCTAGTAGCGGGGGGTCGAACACCGGGGAGCTGTTTTTT	CASSSLPSSGGSNTGELFF
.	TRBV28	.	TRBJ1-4	TGTGCCAGCAGTTTAGAACAGGGTGGGTCTAATGAAAAACTGTTTTTT	CASSLEQGGSNEKLFF
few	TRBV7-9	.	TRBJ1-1	TGTGCCAGCAGCTTAGTATCAGGCTCAACGAGATTTGAAGCTTTCTTT	CASSLVSGSTRFEAFF
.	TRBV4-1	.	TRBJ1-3	TGCGCCAGCAGCCAAGGGGGTGCGGGTTCCGGAAACACCATATATTTT	CASSQGGAGSGNTIYF
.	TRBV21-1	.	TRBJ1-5	TGTGCCAGCAGCAAAGAAGACGGGAATCAGCCCCAGCATTTT	CASSKEDGNQPQHF
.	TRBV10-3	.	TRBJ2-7	TGTGCCATCCCCAGGGAAGCGTCCTACGAGCAGTACTTC	CAIPREASYEQYF
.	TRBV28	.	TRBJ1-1	TGTGCCAGCAGTTTAAGTGGGGGGGAACTGGCTGAAGCTTTCTTT	CASSLSGGELAEAFF
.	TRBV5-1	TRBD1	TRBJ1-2	TGCGCCAGCAGCTTGGCCCTGACAGGGGGTCCTGACTATGGCTACACCTTC	CASSLALTGGPDYGYTF
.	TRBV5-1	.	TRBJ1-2	TGCGCCAGCAGCGTAGGGGTTAACTATGGCTACACCTTC	CASSVGVNYGYTF
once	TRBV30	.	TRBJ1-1	TGTGCCTGGAGTGGGGAAGGCGCGGAGAGAGGGGGCACTGAAGCTTTCTTT	CAWSGEGAERGGTEAFF
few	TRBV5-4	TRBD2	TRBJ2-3	TGTGCCAGCTCGGGGAGGGGTGTGGGAGATACGCAGTATTTT	CASSGRGVGDTQYF
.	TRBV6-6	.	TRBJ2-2	TGTGCCAGCATCATTCGACAGGGAGGCACCGGGGAGCTGTTTTTT	CASIIRQGGTGELFF
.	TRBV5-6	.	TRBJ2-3	TGTGCCAGCAGTCGGGGACTTCTCACAGATACGCAGTATTTT	CASSRGLLTDTQYF
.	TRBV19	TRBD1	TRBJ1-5	TGTGCCAGTAGTCCCCCCAGGGGGAGGTGGCAGCCCCAGCATTTT	CASSPPRGRWQPQHF
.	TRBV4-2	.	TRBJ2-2	TGTGCCAGCAGCGTCGGAGATCCCACCGGGGAGCTGTTTTTT	CASSVGDPTGELFF
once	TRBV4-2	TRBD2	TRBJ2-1	TGTGCCAGCAGCGAAGGACTAGCGGGGGCTCGGCAGTTCTTC	CASSEGLAGARQFF